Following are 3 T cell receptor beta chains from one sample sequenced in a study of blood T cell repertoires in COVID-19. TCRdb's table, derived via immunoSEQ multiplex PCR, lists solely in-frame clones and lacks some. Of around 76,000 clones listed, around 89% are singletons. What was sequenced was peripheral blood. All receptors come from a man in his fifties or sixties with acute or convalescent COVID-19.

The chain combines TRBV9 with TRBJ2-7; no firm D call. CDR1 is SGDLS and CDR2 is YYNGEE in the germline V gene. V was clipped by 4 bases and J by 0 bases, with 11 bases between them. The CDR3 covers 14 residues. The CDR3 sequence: CASSPLASSYEQYF. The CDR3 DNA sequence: TGTGCCAGCAGCCCCTTGGCCAGCTCCTACGAGCAGTACTTC.

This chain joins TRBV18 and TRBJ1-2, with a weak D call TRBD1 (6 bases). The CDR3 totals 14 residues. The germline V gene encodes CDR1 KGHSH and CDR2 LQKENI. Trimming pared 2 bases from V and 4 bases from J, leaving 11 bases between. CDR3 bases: TGTGCCAGCTCACCATGGGGGCTTGGCTATGGCTACACCTTC. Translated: CASSPWGLGYGYTF.

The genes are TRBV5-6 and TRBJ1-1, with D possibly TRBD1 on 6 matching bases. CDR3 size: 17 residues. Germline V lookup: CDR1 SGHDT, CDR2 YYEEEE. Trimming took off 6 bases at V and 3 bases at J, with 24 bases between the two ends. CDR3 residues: CASTLPGGRDLDTEAFF. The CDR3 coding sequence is TGTGCCAGCACCCTCCCGGGGGGGCGCGATTTGGACACTGAAGCTTTCTTT.